Shown below are 30 T cell receptor beta chains from a single sample sequenced in a study of blood T cell repertoires in COVID-19 (dated by TCRdb to about 2020). The library was generated by the immunoSEQ multiplex PCR assay. TCRdb re-hosts the immuneACCESS table, in-frame sequences only. Its copies lack some clones; in the studies checked, an unresolved V gene accounts for under half of them, and the cause for the rest is not known. This sample comprises about 160,000 clones, about four fifths of them detected only once. The ten largest clonotypes hold 8.1% of the sample. The sample taken for sequencing was peripheral blood. The receptors were sampled from a woman in her sixties with COVID-19, enrolled during active disease.

The chain combines TRBV19 with TRBJ1-2; 10 nucleotides match TRBD1. Trimming cost V 9 bases and J 7 bases; bases outside gene matches: 14. Germline V gene data show CDR1 as LNHDA and CDR2 as SQIVND (reference sequence). The CDR3 runs 15 residues. The CDR3 DNA reads TGTGCCAGCGCGGGGGACAGGGGAAATCGGCGTGGCTACACCTTC. Translated, it gives CASAGDRGNRRGYTF.

The chain has TRBV27 and TRBJ1-6; 7 bases agree with TRBD1. V lost 6 bases to trimming and J lost 7 bases; unmatched junction nucleotides: 15. The CDR3 length is 17 residues. Germline CDR1 and CDR2: MNHEY and SMNVEV (reference sequence). In DNA form, the CDR3 reads TGTGCCAGCAGGTCGAACACAGGGGACTGGACCAATTCACCCCTCCACTTT. Amino acid sequence: CASRSNTGDWTNSPLHF.

This chain connects TRBV14 to TRBJ1-6; 7 bases agree with TRBD1. The trim removed 1 base at V and 4 bases at J, leaving 7 bases unmatched. The germline V gene has CDR1 SGHDN and CDR2 FVKESK. The CDR3 sequence is 17 residues long. In DNA, the CDR3 is TGTGCCAGCAGCCAAGTCCGATGGGACAGTTATAATTCACCCCTCCACTTT. This encodes CASSQVRWDSYNSPLHF.

The V and J genes are TRBV2 and TRBJ1-3, with 7 bases that match TRBD1. This CDR3 spans 15 amino acids. V dropped 3 bases and J dropped 3; count of bases not matched to a gene: 5. Germline assignment: CDR1 SNHLY and CDR2 FYNNEI. The CDR3, as DNA: TGTGCCAGCAGTGAGAGCCAGGGGGGTGGAAACACCATATATTTT. This codes for CASSESQGGGNTIYF.

The rearrangement links TRBV5-6 to TRBJ1-1, with a possible D match to TRBD1 (6 bases). This CDR3 has 16 amino acids. The ends were cut back, 0 bases at V and 3 bases at J, with 15 bases in the middle. CDR1 and CDR2 (germline): SGHDT, YYEEEE. The CDR3 nucleotides read TGTGCCAGCAGCTTGGTGGAGTGGGGGCGGGACACTGAAGCTTTCTTT. As protein: CASSLVEWGRDTEAFF.

The chain has TRBV7-6 and TRBJ2-1; a weak D match, TRBD2 (5 bases). Germline CDR1 SGHVS, CDR2 FNYEAQ. Trimming took off 5 bases at V and 0 bases at J, with 14 bases between the two ends. The CDR3 is made up of 16 amino acids. As DNA, the CDR3 is TGTGCCAGCAGCCTAAAGCGGCTTCCCTCCTACAATGAGCAGTTCTTC. Its protein is CASSLKRLPSYNEQFF.

The chain employs TRBV7-3 and TRBJ2-1, with 12 bases fitting TRBD2. V lost 4 bases and J lost 7; bases outside the gene matches: 5. The V gene's germline CDR1 is SGHTA and CDR2 FQGTGA. The CDR3 totals 15 residues. CDR3 in DNA: TGTGCCAGCAGCTCTAGCGGGGGGGCCGGGAATGAGCAGTTCTTC. Its translation: CASSSSGGAGNEQFF. Using reference TRBV7-3 and TRBJ2-1 for the parts outside the CDR3, the full variable domain is GAGVSQTPSNKVTEKGKYVELRCDPISGHTALYWYRQSLGQGPEFLIYFQGTGAADDSGLPNDRFFAVRPEGSVSTLKIQRTERGDSAVYLCASSSSGGAGNEQFFGPGTRLTVL.

This clone has more than one count but fewer than ten. This sequence joins TRBV6-5 and TRBJ2-7, with 9 bases matching TRBD1. Germline CDR1 and CDR2: MNHEY and SVGAGI. The V gene end was trimmed by 9 bases and the J gene end by 4 bases; junction bases not matched to a gene: 4. The CDR3 spans 12 residues. The CDR3 DNA reads TGTGCCAGTAACGGACAGGGGTACGAGCAGTACTTC. It yields the protein CASNGQGYEQYF.

The chain links TRBV19 to TRBJ2-1; D might be TRBD2 (6 bases). The V and J ends lost 2 bases and 1 base respectively, with 21 bases between them. Germline V lookup: CDR1 LNHDA, CDR2 SQIVND (reference sequence). The CDR3 loop spans 19 amino acids. CDR3 coding DNA: TGTGCCAGTAGTATAATAAGGCTAGCGCAGAGCAGATCCTACAATGAGCAGTTCTTC. Its translation is CASSIIRLAQSRSYNEQFF.

The V call is TRBV19, the J call TRBJ1-4; D gene uncertain. In germline, CDR1 is LNHDA, CDR2 SQIVND (reference sequence). Trimming took off 5 bases at V and 8 bases at J, with 15 bases between the two ends. The CDR3 is made up of 14 amino acids. Here the CDR3 reads CASSLATIGEKLFF. The DNA of the CDR3 is TGTGCCAGTAGTCTCGCGACAATTGGGGAAAAACTGTTTTTT. Full variable domain (missing parts from reference TRBV19 and TRBJ1-4): DGGITQSPKYLFRKEGQNVTLSCEQNLNHDAMYWYRQDPGQGLRLIYYSQIVNDFQKGDIAEGYSVSREKKESFPLTVTSAQKNPTAFYLCASSLATIGEKLFFGSGTQLSVL.

The CDR3 loop reads CASSPYPGGSDTQYF. CDR3 coding DNA: TGTGCCAGCAGTCCCTACCCGGGGGGTTCAGATACGCAGTATTTT. The chain recombines TRBV28 with TRBJ2-3, with 7 bases that match TRBD2. Per the germline V gene, CDR1 is MDHEN and CDR2 is SYDVKM. The CDR3 is made up of 15 amino acids. Trimming cost V 5 bases and J 4 bases; bases outside gene matches: 9.

This chain links TRBV2 with TRBJ2-3; the match to TRBD1 covers 11 bases. V lost 5 bases, J lost 2 bases, and 6 bases stayed unmatched. From germline, CDR1 is SNHLY and CDR2 FYNNEI. The CDR3 runs to 16 residues. For the CDR3, the DNA is TGTGCCAGCAGTCCCCGGACAGGGGGCCCCACAGATACGCAGTATTTT. Its translation: CASSPRTGGPTDTQYF. The variable domain in full, with the rest retrieved from reference TRBV2 and TRBJ2-3, is EPEVTQTPSHQVTQMGQEVILRCVPISNHLYFYWYRQILGQKVEFLVSFYNNEISEKSEIFDDQFSVERPDGSNFTLKIRSTKLEDSAMYFCASSPRTGGPTDTQYFGPGTRLTVL.

This clone was observed a single time. The chain joins TRBV6-5 to TRBJ1-1, with 7 bases aligning to TRBD1. V was clipped by 10 bases and J by 1 base; unmatched bases: 9. From germline, CDR1 is MNHEY and CDR2 SVGAGI. This CDR3 is built from 14 residues. The CDR3 DNA is TGTGCCATCAAACAGGGGCAGGGGAACACTGAAGCTTTCTTT. Encoded protein: CAIKQGQGNTEAFF.

The chain employs TRBV12-3 or TRBV12-4 and TRBJ1-1; D remains unclear. This CDR3 region has 12 residues. The V gene lost 5 bases and the J gene lost 0 bases, with 4 bases spanning the gap. In nucleotides, the CDR3 is TGTGCCAGCAGTACTCTGAACACTGAAGCTTTCTTT. It translates to CASSTLNTEAFF.

The chain links TRBV10-1 to TRBJ2-1, with D possibly TRBD2 on 6 matching bases. The CDR3 contains 17 residues. V lost 0 bases and J lost 4, with 16 bases in between. Per the germline V gene, CDR1 is WNHNN and CDR2 is SYGVQD (reference sequence). In DNA form, the CDR3 reads TGCGCCAGCAGTGAGTCCCTCGCTACTAGCCTGTACAATGAGCAGTTCTTC. Translation gives CASSESLATSLYNEQFF.

The chain recombines TRBV18 with TRBJ2-5, with TRBD2 as a possible D gene (5 bases). The CDR3 extends over 13 amino acids. Germline CDR1 and CDR2: KGHSH and LQKENI. Between the trimmed V and J ends, which lost 6 bases and 4 bases, there was a span of 12 bases. CDR3 DNA: TGTGCCAGCTCTCTAGGAGGCCGAGAGACCCAGTACTTC. Translating gives CASSLGGRETQYF.

A single count supports this clone. V and J are TRBV4-2 and TRBJ1-4, with TRBD1 matching 12 bases. Trimming took 4 bases from V and 3 from J; bases not matched to a gene: 9. Germline-derived CDR1 and CDR2 are LGHNA and YNFKEQ. This CDR3 contains 18 residues. The DNA for the CDR3 is TGTGCCAGCAGCCTCGGGACAGGGGGCGGATGGGCTAATGAAAAACTGTTTTTT. Its protein is CASSLGTGGGWANEKLFF.

The chain recombines TRBV5-5 with TRBJ1-5, with 12 nucleotides matching TRBD1. Germline assignment: CDR1 SGHKS and CDR2 YYEKEE (reference sequence). V lost 4 bases and J lost 5; bases outside the gene matches: 7. The CDR3 contains 16 residues. The CDR3 sequence is CASSGGTGGVHQPQHF. The CDR3 bases are TGTGCCAGCAGCGGAGGGACAGGGGGCGTGCATCAGCCCCAGCATTTT.

This clone came up once. The CDR3 loop reads CASSLQKRTNYGYTF. CDR3 nucleotide sequence: TGTGCCAGCAGCTTGCAGAAACGCACTAACTATGGCTACACCTTC. The V gene is TRBV5-4, the J gene TRBJ1-2; D call uncertain. V gave up 1 base and J gave up 0 bases, with 10 bases separating them. Germline loops: CDR1 SGHNT, CDR2 YYREEE (reference sequence). The CDR3 sequence is 15 residues long. The variable domain in full, with the rest retrieved from reference TRBV5-4 and TRBJ1-2, is ETGVTQSPTHLIKTRGQQVTLRCSSQSGHNTVSWYQQALGQGPQFIFQYYREEENGRGNFPPRFSGLQFPNYSSELNVNALELDDSALYLCASSLQKRTNYGYTFGSGTRLTVV.

This chain uses TRBV30 with TRBJ2-7, with 11 bases that match TRBD2. The length of the CDR3 is 17 residues. Germline V gene sequence: CDR1 GTSNPN, CDR2 SVGIG (reference sequence). V dropped 1 base and J dropped 3; count of bases not matched to a gene: 11. CDR3 sequence (DNA): TGTGCCTGGAGTGGTACCTCCGGGACTAGCGGTCTCTACGAGCAGTACTTC. Its protein product is CAWSGTSGTSGLYEQYF.

The chain links TRBV5-1 to TRBJ2-7, with 9 bases aligning to TRBD2. Per germline, CDR1 SGHRS and CDR2 YFSETQ. The CDR3 contains 15 residues. Trimming took 4 bases from V and 2 from J; bases not matched to a gene: 7. CDR3 in DNA: TGCGCCAGCAGCCCGTTAGCGGGAGCGGCCTACGAGCAGTACTTC. Encoded protein: CASSPLAGAAYEQYF.

The chain employs TRBV7-9 and TRBJ2-7, with 9 bases that match TRBD1. Germline V gene sequence: CDR1 SEHNR, CDR2 FQNEAQ (reference sequence). The CDR3 contains 16 residues. Trimming took 0 bases from V and 2 from J; bases not matched to a gene: 5. CDR3 in amino acids: CASSLAPGTGPYEQYF. CDR3 in DNA: TGTGCCAGCAGCTTAGCCCCCGGGACAGGGCCCTACGAGCAGTACTTC.

This clone was observed a few times. This chain uses TRBV7-3 with TRBJ2-2; tentatively, D is TRBD2 (6 bases). V was shortened by 4 bases and J by 4 bases, with 10 bases between the two germline ends. This CDR3 has 14 residues. Germline loops: CDR1 SGHTA, CDR2 FQGTGA. CDR3: CASSSGGATGELFF. CDR3 nucleotide sequence: TGTGCCAGCAGCTCCGGCGGGGCCACCGGGGAGCTGTTTTTT.

V and J are TRBV9 and TRBJ2-2; tentative D call: TRBD2 (5 bases). CDR3 size: 14 residues. Trimming removed 0 bases at V and 7 bases at J, with 10 bases between. The germline gives CDR1 SGDLS, CDR2 YYNGEE. This CDR3 reads CASSVVSTNGELFF. CDR3 in DNA: TGTGCCAGCAGCGTAGTTTCGACTAACGGGGAGCTGTTTTTT.

This clone is a singleton in its sample. The gene calls are TRBV29-1 and TRBJ1-2, with a possible D match to TRBD1 (5 bases). Germline V gene data show CDR1 as SQVTM and CDR2 as ANQGSEA. The CDR3 consists of 12 residues. Between the trimmed V and J ends, which lost 3 bases and 7 bases, there was a span of 12 bases. CDR3 sequence reads: CSVEGWGGGYTF. The CDR3 nucleotides read TGCAGCGTTGAGGGTTGGGGGGGTGGCTACACCTTC.

The chain uses TRBV3-1 (or the pseudogene TRBV3-2) and TRBJ1-3, with D perhaps matching TRBD1 (6 bases). The germline V and J ends were trimmed by 6 bases and 7 bases, with 19 bases remaining between them. The CDR3 length is 15 residues. Germline V gene data show CDR1 as LGHDT and CDR2 as YNNKEL (reference sequence). Here the CDR3 DNA reads TGTGCCAGCAGTCCTATGACAGGAAAGGGGAACACCATATATTTT. This sequence encodes CASSPMTGKGNTIYF.

The V and J genes are TRBV7-2 and TRBJ2-7; 12 nucleotides line up with TRBD2. J was trimmed by 7 bases and V by 7 bases; bases with no gene match: 11. The germline V gene has CDR1 SGHTA and CDR2 FQGNSA. The CDR3 extends over 15 amino acids. The CDR3 DNA reads as TGTGCCAGCACCGGACTAGCGGGAATCTCGGGTGAGCAGTACTTC. Translating gives CASTGLAGISGEQYF.

The V call is TRBV7-9, the J call TRBJ2-4; D gene ambiguous. Germline lookup yields CDR1 SEHNR and CDR2 FQNEAQ (reference sequence). This CDR3 has 15 amino acids. V gave up 2 bases and J gave up 1 base, with 9 bases separating them. CDR3 in DNA: TGTGCCAGCAGCTTATCGGTACAGGCCAAAAACATTCAGTACTTC. Its protein product is CASSLSVQAKNIQYF.

The CDR3: CASSQETLVTGELFF. In nucleotides, the CDR3 is TGCGCCAGCAGCCAAGAGACACTAGTCACCGGGGAGCTGTTTTTT. The V call is TRBV4-1, the J call TRBJ2-2; tentatively, D is TRBD2 (5 bases). V gave up 0 bases and J gave up 4 bases, with 9 bases separating them. Germline V gene data show CDR1 as MGHRA and CDR2 as YSYEKL. This CDR3 comprises 15 residues.

The CDR3: CASSLNAVQPQHF. CDR3 DNA: TGTGCCAGCAGTTTAAATGCAGTTCAGCCCCAGCATTTT. The chain is built from TRBV27 and TRBJ1-5; no firm D call. The CDR3 runs 13 residues. Germline V gene lookup returns CDR1 MNHEY and CDR2 SMNVEV (reference sequence). Between the trimmed V and J ends, which lost 2 bases and 6 bases, there was a span of 8 bases.